Listed below are T cell receptor beta chains from one sample, sequenced in a study of control samples from healthy donors and cancer patients. Clones were sequenced by immunoSEQ multiplex PCR, and TCRdb holds only the in-frame ones, with some missing. The table lists approximately 94,000 clones, approximately 84% of them singletons. The sample was blood. All receptors come from a woman aged 45-65 years in good health. Both conserved end residues are part of each CDR3. Fields, in order: clone size, J gene, V gene, D gene, CDR3 protein, CDR3 DNA. D genes are given only for firm matches. The listing skips clone size in some rows; elsewhere it reads once, few, many or a size class.

>-|TRBJ1-2|TRBV3-1/TRBV3-2|-
CASSQAGLSPNYGYTF
TGTGCCAGCAGCCAAGCGGGGCTCAGCCCTAACTATGGCTACACCTTC
>-|TRBJ1-3|TRBV6-6|-
CASRGLGGNTIYF
TGTGCCAGCCGTGGATTAGGTGGAAACACCATATATTTT
>-|TRBJ2-3|TRBV4-3|-
CASSQARGTDTQYF
TGCGCCAGCAGCCAAGCCCGGGGCACAGATACGCAGTATTTT
>-|TRBJ2-1|TRBV15|-
CATQRGPRGYNEQFF
TGTGCCACCCAACGGGGGCCAAGGGGTTACAATGAGCAGTTCTTC
>-|TRBJ1-2|TRBV30|-
CAWSPGYGYTF
TGTGCCTGGTCCCCAGGCTATGGCTACACCTTC
>few|TRBJ1-1|TRBV10-2|-
CASSDIAALNTEAFF
TGCGCCAGCAGTGATATCGCAGCCTTGAACACTGAAGCTTTCTTT
>-|TRBJ2-5|TRBV4-3|TRBD1
CASSPRTGESQETQYF
TGCGCCAGCAGCCCCCGGACAGGTGAAAGCCAAGAGACCCAGTACTTC
>-|TRBJ1-6|TRBV7-2|-
CASSLQGYSPLHF
TGTGCCAGCAGCTTACAGGGGTATTCACCCCTCCACTTT
>-|TRBJ1-4|TRBV7-8|-
CASSFPGRDEKLFF
TGTGCCAGCAGCTTCCCAGGGCGTGATGAAAAACTGTTTTTT
>-|TRBJ2-5|TRBV29-1|TRBD2
CSVLGGLAGAETQYF
TGCAGCGTTCTTGGGGGACTAGCGGGAGCAGAGACCCAGTACTTC
>-|TRBJ2-5|TRBV18|-
CASSPRVRETQYF
TGTGCCAGCTCACCACGGGTCCGGGAGACCCAGTACTTC
>-|TRBJ1-4|TRBV2|-
CASRGRRGNEKLFF
TGTGCCAGCAGGGGAAGGCGAGGTAATGAAAAACTGTTTTTT
>-|TRBJ2-7|TRBV7-9|TRBD1
CASGQTGDEQYF
TGTGCCAGCGGCCAGACAGGGGACGAGCAGTACTTC
>few|TRBJ2-1|TRBV27|-
CASSFMDEQFF
TGTGCCAGCAGTTTTATGGATGAGCAGTTCTTC
>-|TRBJ1-2|TRBV5-4|-
CASSLGGTGPNYGYTF
TGTGCCAGCAGCTTGGGGGGAACAGGCCCTAACTATGGCTACACCTTC
>-|TRBJ2-7|TRBV14|-
CASSPVRGLQPLEQYF
TGTGCCAGCAGCCCAGTCAGAGGACTCCAACCCCTCGAGCAGTACTTC
>once|TRBJ2-1|TRBV11-2|-
CASSLLRGTYNEQFF
TGTGCCAGCAGCTTATTACGGGGAACCTACAATGAGCAGTTCTTC
>-|TRBJ2-3|TRBV7-9|-
CASSLDVGTQYF
TGTGCCAGCAGCTTAGATGTGGGTACGCAGTATTTT
>-|TRBJ1-1|TRBV7-3|-
CASSLTDVTEAFF
TGTGCCAGCAGTCTGACGGATGTCACTGAAGCTTTCTTT
>-|TRBJ1-6|TRBV11-2|-
CASSRRTVYNSPLHF
TGTGCCAGCAGCCGCCGGACAGTATATAATTCACCCCTCCACTTT
>once|TRBJ2-3|TRBV2|-
CASSVAGGFTDTQYF
TGTGCCAGCAGTGTTGCGGGCGGGTTCACAGATACGCAGTATTTT
>-|TRBJ2-2|TRBV7-9|-
CASTPLAPNTGELFF
TGTGCCAGCACCCCACTAGCTCCCAACACCGGGGAGCTGTTTTTT
>-|TRBJ2-1|TRBV11-2|-
CASSLVAPNEQFF
TGTGCCAGCAGCTTAGTGGCTCCCAATGAGCAGTTCTTC
>once|TRBJ2-5|TRBV4-3|TRBD2
CASSQDIAGVEETQYF
TGCGCCAGCAGCCAAGATATAGCGGGAGTCGAAGAGACCCAGTACTTC
>-|TRBJ2-1|TRBV7-3|-
CASSGSSSYNEQFF
TGTGCCAGCAGCGGGTCTTCCTCCTACAATGAGCAGTTCTTC
>-|TRBJ2-7|TRBV6-5|-
CASSRDSGYEQYF
TGTGCCAGCTCGCGGGACAGCGGCTACGAGCAGTACTTC
>-|TRBJ1-1|TRBV19|-
CASSRGVDTEAFF
TGTGCCAGTAGTCGAGGGGTGGACACTGAAGCTTTCTTT
>few|TRBJ2-1|TRBV15|-
CATSLRRGQYNEQFF
TGTGCCACCAGCCTGCGGCGGGGGCAGTACAATGAGCAGTTCTTC
>-|TRBJ1-4|TRBV28|-
CASSEFKNINEKLFF
TGTGCCAGCAGTGAGTTTAAGAACATTAATGAAAAACTGTTTTTT